This TCR beta chain was retrieved from a study of T cell responses to AZD1222 COVID-19 vaccine. Study-level points and caveats: Only a handful of people who got AZD1222 tested seropositive at baseline. Close to half of spike-specific TCRs reportedly recognize unmutated variant regions. The study found vaccine-associated CD4 TCRs spanning spike, dominant at 160-218 and 743-854. The donors showed a predominance of white British ancestry and of females, with possible underestimation of clonal diversity.

Assay used: immunoSEQ multiplex PCR; TCRdb lists only in-frame clones, some missing. The sample consists of about 180,000 clones, more than 75% of them appearing once. For this clone: Antigen specificity is unknown.

The CDR3 has 16 residues. V was clipped by 4 bases and J by 1 base, with 17 bases between them. Germline CDR1 MDHEN, CDR2 SYDVKM. The chain employs TRBV28 and TRBJ2-7; possible D gene TRBD1, 6 bases. The TCR sequence derives from an adult who received the AZD1222 COVID-19 vaccine. The source material was peripheral blood, sampled 28 days after the second AZD1222 dose. CDR3 in amino acids: CASSSPGQQFSYEQYF. The CDR3 bases are TGTGCCAGCAGTTCCCCAGGACAGCAGTTTTCCTACGAGCAGTACTTC.